The 31 T cell receptor beta chains listed next were all sequenced from one sample in a study of T cells in Graves' hyperthyroidism and ophthalmopathy. TCR beta CDR3 region amplification was performed from RNA transcripts. A first-round RT-PCR of the TCR CDR3 used the HTBI primer set. TCRdb re-analysed the multiplex PCR reads in MiXCR, keeping a single row per CDR3 protein. The sample lists more than 500,000 distinct CDR3 sequences, 15% to 20% occurring once. Sequencing was performed on blood. The receptors shown here come from a young woman with Graves' hyperthyroidism.

This clonotype was counted ten times or more. The chain couples TRBV20-1 to TRBJ2-7; 11 bases agree with TRBD2. This CDR3 has 15 amino acids. The germline gives CDR1 DFQATT, CDR2 SNEGSKA (reference sequence). V dropped 1 base and J dropped 3; count of bases not matched to a gene: 5. The CDR3 region is CSARGSSGRNYEQYF. As DNA, the CDR3 is TGCAGTGCTAGAGGATCTAGCGGGAGGAACTACGAGCAGTACTTC.

This clonotype was seen ten or more times. The genes are TRBV6-1 and TRBJ2-5; D perhaps matches TRBD2 (5 bases). V lost 4 bases to trimming and J lost 2 bases, with 14 bases between them. CDR1 and CDR2 from the germline V gene are MNHNS and SASEGT. This CDR3 has 15 amino acids. In DNA form, the CDR3 reads TGTGCCAGCAGTGTACACAGAACGGGACAAGAGACCCAGTACTTC. This gives the protein CASSVHRTGQETQYF.

This clonotype was observed a handful of times. The rearrangement uses TRBV12-3 or TRBV12-4 and TRBJ1-3; D unresolved. This CDR3 region has 15 residues. Trimming took off 5 bases at V and 1 base at J, with 12 bases between the two ends. CDR3 sequence: CASSRGLDSGNTIYF. DNA of the CDR3: TGTGCCAGCAGTCGCGGGCTGGATTCTGGAAACACCATATATTTT.

The rearrangement uses TRBV20-1 and TRBJ1-2, with TRBD1 as a possible D gene (5 bases). The germline gives CDR1 DFQATT, CDR2 SNEGSKA (reference sequence). V lost 2 bases and J 5 bases, leaving 12 bases between the germline ends. The CDR3 sequence is 13 residues long. CDR3 in DNA: TGCAGTGCTAGAACCTCTCAGGGTTATGGCTACACCTTC. The encoded protein is CSARTSQGYGYTF.

The chain's CDR3 is CASSAGQGWEKLFF. The CDR3 DNA reads TGTGCCAGCAGCGCGGGACAGGGTTGGGAAAAACTGTTTTTT. V and J are TRBV7-9 and TRBJ1-4; 9 nucleotides agree with TRBD1. The CDR3 is 14 amino acids. CDR1 and CDR2 (germline): SEHNR, FQNEAQ (reference sequence). Trimming took 5 bases from V and 8 from J; bases not matched to a gene: 6.

This clonotype was observed many times. CDR3 in amino acids: CASTIGSGLAGANEQFF. CDR3 coding DNA: TGTGCCAGCACCATAGGCTCAGGACTAGCGGGAGCAAATGAGCAGTTCTTC. The V and J genes are TRBV6-1 and TRBJ2-1; 13 bases align to TRBD2. The CDR3 spans 17 residues. With V trimmed by 7 bases and J by 7 bases, 13 bases remained unmatched. Germline loops: CDR1 MNHNS, CDR2 SASEGT.

This clonotype was counted between two and nine times. The rearrangement links TRBV7-6 to TRBJ2-7; 7 nucleotides align to TRBD2. After removal of 3 bases from V and 3 bases from J, the junction contained 8 bases not matched to a gene. In germline, CDR1 is SGHVS, CDR2 FNYEAQ. The CDR3 sequence is 15 residues long. CDR3 DNA sequence: TGTGCCAGCAGCTTGTCATGGGAGGGAAACTACGAGCAGTACTTC. Residues: CASSLSWEGNYEQYF. The entire variable domain, with the rest obtained from reference TRBV7-6 and TRBJ2-7, is as follows: GAGVSQSPRYKVTKRGQDVALRCDPISGHVSLYWYRQALGQGPEFLTYFNYEAQQDKSGLPNDRFSAERPEGSISTLTIQRTEQRDSAMYRCASSLSWEGNYEQYFGPGTRLTVT.

This clonotype occurred many times. The chain recombines TRBV20-1 with TRBJ2-7, with 9 bases aligning to TRBD2. V lost 0 bases, J lost 3 bases, and 6 bases stayed unmatched. This CDR3 comprises 15 residues. Germline V gene lookup returns CDR1 DFQATT and CDR2 SNEGSKA (reference sequence). The CDR3 spells CSAREGLARGYEQYF. CDR3 nucleotides: TGCAGTGCTAGAGAAGGACTAGCGCGGGGCTACGAGCAGTACTTC.

This clonotype came up a few times. This chain uses TRBV6-1 with TRBJ1-5; D gene ambiguous. V was clipped by 2 bases and J by 0 bases, with 11 bases between them. The CDR3 extends over 16 amino acids. CDR1 and CDR2 (germline): MNHNS, SASEGT. CDR3 amino acids: CASSEFSRYSNQPQHF. The CDR3 nucleotides are TGTGCCAGCAGTGAATTTAGCAGGTATAGCAATCAGCCCCAGCATTTT.

Concerning this clonotype itself: A clone one base away is much larger, so this may be a read error. This chain joins TRBV24-1 and TRBJ2-2; 10 bases align to TRBD2. CDR1 and CDR2 (germline): KGHDR, SFDVKD. The CDR3 loop spans 18 amino acids. CDR3 sequence reads: CASSDLPSGSRRTGELFF. The CDR3, as DNA: TGTGCCTCCAGTGATTTGCCTAGCGGGAGTCGTAGGACCGGGGAGCTGTTTTTT.

The table lists this clonotype with many counts. The chain carries TRBV5-6 and TRBJ1-1; tentative D call: TRBD1 (6 bases). Germline assignment: CDR1 SGHDT and CDR2 YYEEEE. The CDR3 extends over 16 amino acids. The V end lost 0 bases, the J end lost 1 base, and 13 bases lay between the germline ends. CDR3 residues: CASSLEGGVKNTEAFF. In nucleotides, the CDR3 is TGTGCCAGCAGCTTGGAGGGGGGAGTTAAGAACACTGAAGCTTTCTTT.

This clonotype came up many times. The chain joins TRBV20-1 to TRBJ2-1; D is uncertain. In germline, CDR1 is DFQATT, CDR2 SNEGSKA (reference sequence). V was trimmed by 3 bases and J by 4 bases, leaving 16 bases between them. The CDR3 is 15 amino acids. This chain's CDR3 is CSASLGFEQYNEQFF. The DNA of the CDR3 is TGCAGTGCTAGTTTAGGCTTCGAACAGTACAATGAGCAGTTCTTC.

In this sample, this clonotype turned up a few times. The V gene is TRBV7-2, the J gene TRBJ2-5, with 11 bases fitting TRBD2. CDR1 is SGHTA and CDR2 is FQGNSA in the germline V gene. Trimming removed 6 bases from V and 4 bases from J; junction bases left unmatched: 7. This CDR3 is built from 15 residues. CDR3 DNA sequence: TGTGCCAGCAGGCCCACTAGCGGGAGTACAGAGACCCAGTACTTC. Its protein is CASRPTSGSTETQYF.

Ten or more counts support this clonotype. The chain employs TRBV20-1 and TRBJ2-2; 8 bases line up with TRBD2. Germline V CDR1 and CDR2: DFQATT, SNEGSKA (reference sequence). This CDR3 region has 12 residues. Germline trimming cut 4 bases from V and 7 bases from J; bases unmatched to any gene: 2. CDR3 protein: CSAKAGVGELFF. The CDR3 coding sequence is TGCAGTGCTAAAGCGGGAGTCGGGGAGCTGTTTTTT.

The V and J genes are TRBV7-9 and TRBJ2-3; 8 bases are shared with TRBD2. The V segment lost 5 bases and the J segment 4 bases; nucleotides outside the gene matches: 14. Germline values: CDR1 SEHNR, CDR2 FQNEAQ (reference sequence). The CDR3 runs 17 residues. The CDR3 bases are TGTGCCAGCAGCCCTGGGCCGGGACTAGAGGGTCCAGATACGCAGTATTTT. Protein product: CASSPGPGLEGPDTQYF.

CDR3 DNA: TGCAGTGCTAGCCTCGGGGGGCCAGATACGCAGTATTTT. Its translation is CSASLGGPDTQYF. The chain recombines TRBV20-1 with TRBJ2-3; a weak D match, TRBD2 (7 bases). From germline, CDR1 is DFQATT and CDR2 SNEGSKA (reference sequence). The CDR3 runs to 13 residues. Between the trimmed V and J ends, which lost 3 bases and 4 bases, there was a span of 11 bases.

This clonotype was counted many times. This rearrangement joins TRBV2 to TRBJ1-2; 9 positions agree with TRBD1. After removal of 6 bases from V and 7 bases from J, the junction contained 6 bases not matched to a gene. The CDR3 length is 13 residues. CDR1 and CDR2 (germline): SNHLY, FYNNEI. CDR3 sequence (DNA): TGTGCCAGCAGGAAGGACAGGGGAATTGGCTACACCTTC. It specifies CASRKDRGIGYTF. The full variable domain, its missing parts supplied by reference TRBV2 and TRBJ1-2, is EPEVTQTPSHQVTQMGQEVILRCVPISNHLYFYWYRQILGQKVEFLVSFYNNEISEKSEIFDDQFSVERPDGSNFTLKIRSTKLEDSAMYFCASRKDRGIGYTFGSGTRLTVV.

This clonotype was seen a handful of times. The chain combines TRBV10-3 with TRBJ2-3, with 9 bases that match TRBD2. This CDR3 is 17 amino acids long. Germline V lookup: CDR1 ENHRY, CDR2 SYGVKD. V gave up 0 bases and J gave up 2 bases; unmatched junction bases: 6. As DNA, the CDR3 is TGTGCCATCAGTGAGTCGATTAGCGGGGGTCTCACAGATACGCAGTATTTT. Its protein product is CAISESISGGLTDTQYF.

This rearrangement joins TRBV10-1 to TRBJ2-1, with D maybe TRBD2 (6 bases). Trimming cost V 3 bases and J 7 bases, with 13 bases left between them. Germline values: CDR1 WNHNN, CDR2 SYGVQD (reference sequence). This CDR3 contains 14 residues. The DNA for the CDR3 is TGCGCCAGCAGTGACGGAGGGGCTGGAAATGAGCAGTTCTTC. This codes for CASSDGGAGNEQFF.

This clonotype was seen a handful of times. The chain recombines TRBV10-3 with TRBJ2-1; 8 bases are a match to TRBD2. The CDR3 extends over 16 amino acids. Germline CDR1 ENHRY, CDR2 SYGVKD. Trimming at V came to 10 bases and at J to 5 bases, leaving 16 bases not matched to a gene. The CDR3 DNA is TGTGCCACCGCATCTCCCAGCGGGAGAGGGAACAATGAGCAGTTCTTC. It translates to CATASPSGRGNNEQFF.

This clonotype was counted at least ten times. The chain combines TRBV2 with TRBJ1-2, with 7 bases aligning to TRBD1. With V trimmed by 4 bases and J by 8 bases, 16 bases remained unmatched. Germline values: CDR1 SNHLY, CDR2 FYNNEI. This CDR3 has 16 amino acids. The CDR3 is CASSVRDRGVGGGYTF. As DNA, the CDR3 is TGTGCCAGCAGTGTACGGGACAGAGGCGTTGGAGGAGGCTACACCTTC.

In this sample, this clonotype turned up many times. The V call is TRBV29-1, the J call TRBJ2-3; D perhaps matches TRBD1 (5 bases). The CDR3 is 14 amino acids. Between the trimmed V and J ends, which lost 4 bases and 0 bases, there was a span of 11 bases. Germline-derived CDR1 and CDR2 are SQVTM and ANQGSEA. The CDR3 DNA follows: TGCAGCGTTGCTAACAGGCTTAGCACAGATACGCAGTATTTT. It encodes CSVANRLSTDTQYF.

This chain uses TRBV12-3 or TRBV12-4 with TRBJ2-3, with 7 bases matching TRBD2. V gave up 10 bases and J gave up 2 bases; unmatched junction bases: 9. This CDR3 region has 14 residues. The CDR3 region is CANRGLAVTDTQYF. The CDR3 bases are TGTGCCAACAGAGGTCTAGCGGTCACAGATACGCAGTATTTT.

The sample holds many counts of this clonotype. The chain links TRBV2 to TRBJ1-5; D gene ambiguous. The CDR3 runs 12 residues. Per germline, CDR1 SNHLY and CDR2 FYNNEI. V was trimmed by 4 bases and J by 5 bases, leaving 6 bases between them. This chain's CDR3 is CASSAADQPQHF. CDR3 bases: TGTGCCAGCAGTGCGGCGGATCAGCCCCAGCATTTT.

This clonotype appeared once. Just one base apart from a much larger clone, this may be a read error. The V and J genes are TRBV7-2 and TRBJ2-7; D possibly matches TRBD1 or TRBD2 (5 bases each). The CDR3 runs to 15 residues. The germline V gene encodes CDR1 SGHTA and CDR2 FQGNSA. The CDR3 bases are TGTGCCGGCAGCTCGGGACCTACGAGAGCCTACGAGCAGTACTTC. Its protein is CAGSSGPTRAYEQYF.

The chain links TRBV6-5 to TRBJ1-6; no definite D call. The CDR3 sequence is 13 residues long. Trimming removed 2 bases from V and 8 bases from J, with 7 bases in between. The germline gives CDR1 MNHEY, CDR2 SVGAGI. The CDR3 reads CASSYGSHSPLHF. CDR3 in DNA: TGTGCCAGCAGTTACGGGTCCCATTCACCCCTCCACTTT.

This clonotype was detected many times. This sequence joins TRBV7-2 and TRBJ1-1; D not certain. There are 13 residues in the CDR3. Trimming pared 1 base from V and 3 bases from J, leaving 6 bases between. CDR1 SGHTA and CDR2 FQGNSA come from the germline V gene. The CDR3 spells CASSLESYTEAFF. The CDR3 DNA reads TGTGCCAGCAGCTTAGAGAGTTACACTGAAGCTTTCTTT.

This clonotype was picked up many times. The chain uses TRBV2 and TRBJ1-5; D gene ambiguous. V shed 4 bases and J shed 4 bases, with 14 bases lying between them. The germline V gene encodes CDR1 SNHLY and CDR2 FYNNEI. The CDR3 runs to 15 residues. The CDR3, as DNA: TGTGCCAGCAGTGGCATGAGTACGGGGAATCAGCCCCAGCATTTT. Residues: CASSGMSTGNQPQHF.

This clonotype has just a few counts. The gene calls are TRBV10-3 and TRBJ1-4; D is ambiguous. The CDR3 consists of 12 residues. V was cut by 0 bases and J by 10 bases, with 6 bases left in between. Germline CDR1 and CDR2: ENHRY and SYGVKD. The DNA of the CDR3 is TGTGCCATCAGTGAGTCGAGGGCAAAACTGTTTTTT. Translation: CAISESRAKLFF.

This clonotype appeared a few times. The chain uses TRBV6-1 and TRBJ1-5, with D perhaps TRBD1 (5 bases). The CDR3 contains 15 residues. CDR1 MNHNS and CDR2 SASEGT come from the germline V gene. V lost 4 bases to trimming and J lost 2 bases, with 12 bases between them. The CDR3 nucleotides read TGTGCCAGCAGTGTTCGGGGCCACGGCAATCAGCCCCAGCATTTT. Translating it yields CASSVRGHGNQPQHF.

This clonotype was found a few times. The CDR3, as DNA: TGTGCCAGCAGTTTAATGGACGAGAGCACTGAAGCTTTCTTT. It encodes CASSLMDESTEAFF. The gene calls are TRBV28 and TRBJ1-1; D is unclear. The CDR3 spans 14 residues. Germline V gene lookup returns CDR1 MDHEN and CDR2 SYDVKM. Trimming cost V 2 bases and J 4 bases, with 11 bases left between them.